This TCR beta chain was profiled in a study of cytomegalovirus exposure and HLA in healthy donors listed by TCRdb under 2017. A note on the overall study: An earlier analysis of approximately 600 of the donors reported 250 to 300 Gb of sequence data and some 120 million unique TCR beta sequences from approximately 180 million T cells. Roughly 300 gigabases of sequencing data and roughly 80 million unique TCR sequences made up an early release that covered some 640 HLA-typed donors. Of the 350 to 450 genotyped donors, 75% to 85% were placed in the genetic ancestry cluster associated with self-reported Caucasian donors. The aim of the study was to test whether cataloging public T cell receptors could identify signatures of past pathogen exposure. The study profiled the T cell repertoires of 666 subjects by immunosequencing and related them to cytomegalovirus serostatus. Along with the approximately 650-subject first cohort, a separate validation cohort of over a hundred different subjects was used. The study combined high-throughput TCR immunosequencing, statistical association of individual TCRs with disease status, and machine learning to predict cytomegalovirus infection status. A later analysis re-analyzed previously published TCR beta repertoires from approximately 670 donors and added high-resolution HLA genotyping to study TCR occurrence patterns. The later analysis used no new phenotypic data to find candidate immune exposures, relying instead on TCR beta sequences and their occurrence across donors. An earlier analysis of 500 to 750 of the donors applied high-throughput TCR beta sequencing to assess whether each TCR beta V gene segment acted as functional or pseudogenic. Donor age, sex, ethnicity and CMV serostatus were collected together with the repertoire data. A later genetic analysis took genome-wide SNP genotypes for about 65% of the 666 donors and used that subset as a discovery cohort. All discovery cohort repertoires had been generated using a single sequencing platform. Class I and class II HLA loci were covered by the typing at four-digit resolution. Typing coverage varied by locus: roughly 629-630 donors for A, B, C, DRB1 and DQB1; around 560 for DQA1; around 610 for DPA1; roughly 470 for DPB1. About five DR-DQ haplotypes were treated as single units for association and clustering because of strong linkage in the cohort. On average, around 240,000 unique TCR beta nucleotide sequences were sequenced per donor among 300 to 500 genotyped donors of the cohort, with roughly a sixth of those sequences being non-productive. Broader findings and caveats from the paper: Assigning TCR associations to individual alleles was difficult when HLA alleles, especially DR and DQ, strongly co-occurred. Most CMV-associated TCR beta chains appeared to be HLA-restricted in a later analysis, and the HLA associations seemed to be driven largely by CMV exposure. A later genetic analysis reported fewer N-insertions in productive TCRs among donors in an Asian-associated ancestry cluster than the roughly 620-donor mean. A later analysis found that HLA-associated TCR beta chains were more clonally expanded and had lower generation probabilities than equally common non-associated chains. A further reported finding was that TCR beta sequences accurately predicted the HLA-A and HLA-B alleles for most subjects in the first cohort. A group of highly shared sequence variants was considered likely to be a technical artifact of the sequencing pipeline. A later genetic analysis associated a missense DCLRE1C variant with V-gene and J-gene trimming of TCR beta chains, and an independent cohort replicated the association. A later analysis reported that several top co-occurrence clusters appeared linked to parvovirus B19, influenza, CMV and Epstein-Barr virus. In a later analysis, the rate of TCR association differed among HLA loci, with DRB1 alleles having the most associated TCRs and HLA-C alleles having the fewest. Sequencing depth was assumed to be roughly uniform across donors in the presence/absence analyses, though that assumption may not hold. Correlated functional status among segregating V segments might reflect linkage disequilibrium, but an unknown experimental factor could not be ruled out. Three of the identified cytomegalovirus-associated TCR beta chains were confirmed in vitro to be specific for cytomegalovirus antigens. Across donors, most TCR sequences were observed very rarely, whereas some public TCRs were present in many individuals. Because counts were too low, roughly 17 rarely observed V segments, including chromosome 9 orphons, were left out of the earlier analysis of 500 to 750 of the donors. In this cohort, only TCR beta chains were sequenced, and detectable features were limited by the absence of alpha or paired-chain data. Because HLA typing was missing for some donors at each locus, association tests included only the typed subset. An earlier analysis of around 500 of the donors showed that most TCR beta V segments appeared in productive rearrangements either about 87% or about 30% of the time, which broadly matched IMGT annotations. In the study, 150 to 200 TCR beta chains were listed as associated with cytomegalovirus. In a later analysis, around 15,000 TCR beta sequences were associated with specific HLA alleles at a false discovery rate of 0.05. It was suggested by the authors that the approach could potentially be generalized to other disease states and immunological phenotypes. In both the original and validation cohorts, the classifier was reported to diagnose cytomegalovirus status with high specificity and sensitivity. Because the 87-base-pair reads could not distinguish some IMGT-functional V segments, including TRBV6-2 and TRBV6-3, those segments were excluded. CMV serostatus was the only immune exposure information available for the cohort.

The CDR3 sequence holds 15 residues, the cysteine and phenylalanine included. The only DNA kept is the CDR3, 45 bases in frame from the first base. Reading the germline V gene gives CDR1 SGHVS and CDR2 FQNEAQ. V is cut back by 6 bases and J by 1 base, with 6 bases in the junction unmatched. The cohort consisted of fewer than 700 healthy bone marrow donors. All cohort members were sampled while nominally healthy, although unrecorded immune exposures were likely present. The donor tested CMV seropositive and was one of the 289 seropositive cohort members. A peripheral blood sample was collected from each donor, and TCR beta sequencing was performed on peripheral blood mononuclear cells. Genomic DNA was extracted from the blood cell samples with the Qiagen DNeasy Blood Extraction Kit. Comment on this clone: Its antigen remains undetermined.

Library prep was done by the immunoSEQ multiplex PCR assay. A mixture of 60 forward primers for TCR Vbeta segments and 13 reverse primers for TCR Jbeta segments was used in the multiplex PCR. Amplification of the CDR3 region of rearranged TCR beta genes was performed with a multiplex PCR assay on genomic DNA. Amplified TCR beta libraries were sequenced as 87-base-pair reads on the Illumina HiSeq System. Processing in the source paper ran as follows. Across the roughly 640 repertoires, a later analysis counted 75 million to 90 million unique TCR beta chains, around 11 million of which were shared by at least two donors. Raw reads were error-corrected and collapsed into unique sequences with a nearest-neighbor algorithm that merged closely related sequences to remove PCR and sequencing errors. Alignment of CDR3 sequences to IMGT reference sequences was used to assign V, D and J gene segments. For a sequence to be retained, a match of at least six nucleotides to both a V gene segment and a J gene segment was required. Rearrangements were called productive when the CDR3 lacked stop codons and stayed in frame with V and J; all others were non-productive. CDR3 was defined by IMGT convention, running from the second conserved V-encoded cysteine to the conserved J-encoded phenylalanine. In an earlier analysis of approximately 590 of the donors, sequences lacking an unambiguous match to a single V gene segment were excluded. An earlier analysis of roughly 590 of the donors called V segments functional above 56.7% productive rearrangements and segregating when the between-donor standard deviation exceeded 5%. A statistical classification framework was built to diagnose cytomegalovirus status from the catalog of TCR beta chain sequences. In a later analysis, TCR nucleotide sequences were compared against IMGT/GENE-DB human TR gene sequences so that V and J genes could be assigned. Using the TCRdist pipeline, a later analysis assigned CDR3 sequences along with most-parsimonious VDJ recombination scenarios. In a later analysis, every TCR beta chain was defined by the combination of its CDR3 amino acid sequence and its V-gene family, and reads without a unique V-gene family were dropped. A later analysis removed several hundred highly shared, low-generation-probability nucleotide sequences to deal with suspected cross-contamination and a sequencing artifact. In a later analysis, a clonal expansion index was calculated for each public chain from normalized within-repertoire ranks of inferred template counts. Generation probabilities in a later analysis came from a VDJ recombination model fitted to out-of-frame rearrangements, and those results were checked against IGoR. In a later analysis, TCR-TCR, TCR-HLA and TCR-CMV co-occurrence was scored with hypergeometric tests, and a repertoire-size bias correction was applied to TCR pairs. To estimate false discovery rates, a later analysis permuted the HLA or CMV assignments 20 times. In a later analysis, co-occurring TCRs were grouped with DBSCAN, and TCRdist sequence similarity was added when clustering was performed within HLA-allele-positive subsets. Repertoires with fewer than 30,000 or more than 120,000 public chains, plus five repertoires with anomalous nucleotide sharing, were excluded from co-occurrence clustering. TCRdb carries this immuneACCESS record with in-frame sequences only. Its versions omit some clonotypes, under half of them owing to an unresolved V gene in the studies checked, with the rest unexplained. Clone size and V and J calls were adopted from that table, with D and trimming inferred from the DNA. Per the sample table, the count is more than 50,000 clones. The ten largest account for approximately 10% of the sample.

The sequencing input was PBMCs. The source is a man between 45 and 60 years old in good health and CMV-seropositive. This sequence uses TRBV7-8 and TRBJ2-3; 8 central bases correspond to TRBD2. The CDR3 loop reads CASSTLAGGTDTQYF. The DNA is as follows: TGTGCCAGCAGTACCCTAGCGGGTGGCACAGATACGCAGTATTTT.